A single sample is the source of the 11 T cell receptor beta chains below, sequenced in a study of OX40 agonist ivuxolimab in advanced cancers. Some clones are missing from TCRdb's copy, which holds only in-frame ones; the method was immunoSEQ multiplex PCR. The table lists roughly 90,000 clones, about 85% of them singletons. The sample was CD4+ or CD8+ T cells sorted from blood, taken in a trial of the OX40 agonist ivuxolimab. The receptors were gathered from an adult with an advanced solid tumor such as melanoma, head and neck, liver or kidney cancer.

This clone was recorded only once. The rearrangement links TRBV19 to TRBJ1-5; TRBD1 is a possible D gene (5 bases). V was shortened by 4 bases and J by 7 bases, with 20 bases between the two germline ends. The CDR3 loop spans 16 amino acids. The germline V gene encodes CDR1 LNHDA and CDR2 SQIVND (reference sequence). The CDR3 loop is CASSTPGLRGSQPQHF. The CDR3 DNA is TGTGCCAGTAGTACTCCAGGGTTAAGGGGATCGCAGCCCCAGCATTTT.

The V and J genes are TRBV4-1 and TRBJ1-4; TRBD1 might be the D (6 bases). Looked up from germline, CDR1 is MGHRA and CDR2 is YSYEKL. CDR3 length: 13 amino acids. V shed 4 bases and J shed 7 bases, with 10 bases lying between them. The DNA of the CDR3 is TGCGCCAGCAGCCTGACAGGTGGTGAAAAACTGTTTTTT. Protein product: CASSLTGGEKLFF.

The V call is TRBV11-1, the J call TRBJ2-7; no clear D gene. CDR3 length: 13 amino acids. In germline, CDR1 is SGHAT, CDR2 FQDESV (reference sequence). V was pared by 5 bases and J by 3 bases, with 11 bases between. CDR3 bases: TGTGCCAGCAGCCGTGCAGCTTACTACGAGCAGTACGTC. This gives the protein CASSRAAYYEQYV.

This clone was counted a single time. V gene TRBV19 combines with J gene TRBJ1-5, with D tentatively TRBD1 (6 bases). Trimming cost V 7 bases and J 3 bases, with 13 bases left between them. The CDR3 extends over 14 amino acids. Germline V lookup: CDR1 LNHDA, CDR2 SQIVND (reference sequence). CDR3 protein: CASMNDRLNQPQHF. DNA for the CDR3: TGTGCCAGTATGAATGACAGGCTCAATCAGCCCCAGCATTTT. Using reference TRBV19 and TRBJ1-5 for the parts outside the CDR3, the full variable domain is DGGITQSPKYLFRKEGQNVTLSCEQNLNHDAMYWYRQDPGQGLRLIYYSQIVNDFQKGDIAEGYSVSREKKESFPLTVTSAQKNPTAFYLCASMNDRLNQPQHFGDGTRLSIL.

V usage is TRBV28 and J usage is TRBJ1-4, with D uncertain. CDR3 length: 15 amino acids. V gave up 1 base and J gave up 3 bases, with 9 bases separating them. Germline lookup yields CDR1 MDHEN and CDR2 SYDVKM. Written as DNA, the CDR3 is TGTGCCAGCAGTTTATTTCAGTTAGCTAATGAAAAACTGTTTTTT. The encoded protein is CASSLFQLANEKLFF.

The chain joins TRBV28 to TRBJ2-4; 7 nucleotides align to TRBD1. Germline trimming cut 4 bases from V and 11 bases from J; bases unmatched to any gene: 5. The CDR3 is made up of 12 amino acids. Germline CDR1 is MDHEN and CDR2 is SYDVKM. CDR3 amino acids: CASSSPGQVQYF. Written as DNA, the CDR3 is TGTGCCAGCAGTTCCCCAGGACAGGTTCAGTACTTC.

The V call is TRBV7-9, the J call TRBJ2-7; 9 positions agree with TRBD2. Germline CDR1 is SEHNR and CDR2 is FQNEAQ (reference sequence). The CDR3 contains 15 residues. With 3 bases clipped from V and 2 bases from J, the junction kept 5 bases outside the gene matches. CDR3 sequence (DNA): TGTGCCAGCAGCTTCGGGCTAGCGGGAACCTACGAGCAGTACTTC. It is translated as CASSFGLAGTYEQYF.

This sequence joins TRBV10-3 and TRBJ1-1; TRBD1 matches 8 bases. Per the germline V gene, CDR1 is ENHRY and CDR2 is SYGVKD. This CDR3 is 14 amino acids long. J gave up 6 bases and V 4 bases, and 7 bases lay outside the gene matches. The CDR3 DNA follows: TGTGCCATCAGTGTCCAGGGGGCGCCGGCTGAAGCTTTCTTT. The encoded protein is CAISVQGAPAEAFF.

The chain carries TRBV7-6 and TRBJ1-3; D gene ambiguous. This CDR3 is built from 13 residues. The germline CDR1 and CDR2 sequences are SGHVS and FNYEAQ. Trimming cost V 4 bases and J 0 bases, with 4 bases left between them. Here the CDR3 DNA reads TGTGCCAGCAGCTCCTACTCTGGAAACACCATATATTTT. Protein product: CASSSYSGNTIYF.

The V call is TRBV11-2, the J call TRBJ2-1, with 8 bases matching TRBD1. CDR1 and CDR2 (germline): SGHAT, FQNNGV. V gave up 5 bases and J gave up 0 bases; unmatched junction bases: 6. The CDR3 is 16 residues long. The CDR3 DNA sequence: TGTGCCAGCAGCCCGACCACAGGGGGCTCCTACAATGAGCAGTTCTTC. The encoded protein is CASSPTTGGSYNEQFF.

This CDR3 is CASSPGGARAYEQYF. In DNA, the CDR3 is TGTGCCAGCAGTCCGGGGGGGGCCCGAGCCTACGAGCAGTACTTC. The chain recombines TRBV28 with TRBJ2-7; TRBD2 agrees at 8 bases. V lost 5 bases and J lost 2; bases outside the gene matches: 8. The CDR3 has 15 amino acids. CDR1 and CDR2 (germline): MDHEN, SYDVKM.